The clone carrying this T cell receptor (beta chain) was counted only a few times. Its antigen is unknown. The time point: patch test 1, 2 weeks after DPC sensitization. As to treatment: therapeutic diphenylcyclopropenone sensitization with weekly scalp DPC. Venepuncture was done earlier than the placement of each patch test. Using its own MiXCR run on the RACE reads, TCRdb lists one record per CDR3 protein. This table holds about 340,000 distinct CDR3 sequences, roughly 6.9% found once. The CDR3 has 11 amino acids. Germline V gene sequence: CDR1 DFQATT, CDR2 SNEGSKA (reference sequence). V lost 5 bases and J lost 6; bases outside the gene matches: 3. This entry comes from a study of human T cells and chemical hapten exposure. Turning to the study itself: The use of 2% DPC on approximately 2 cm by approximately 2 cm of upper inner arm skin constituted sensitization.

Overall study results and limits: Alopecia in the donors means their immune response may deviate from healthy people's. The number of TCRs above 1 in 1000 frequency did not change after DPC sensitization.

The TCR comes from a woman aged 18-30 years with alopecia areata. Some clones in this sample may be carry-over from other donors' samples. The V and J genes are TRBV20-1 and TRBJ2-7; 8 bases match TRBD1. Sample: whole blood, taken in connection with sensitization to the hapten diphenylcyclopropenone (DPC). For the CDR3, the DNA is TGCAGTGCTGACAGGGGTAGCGAGCAGTACTTC. Translating it yields CSADRGSEQYF.